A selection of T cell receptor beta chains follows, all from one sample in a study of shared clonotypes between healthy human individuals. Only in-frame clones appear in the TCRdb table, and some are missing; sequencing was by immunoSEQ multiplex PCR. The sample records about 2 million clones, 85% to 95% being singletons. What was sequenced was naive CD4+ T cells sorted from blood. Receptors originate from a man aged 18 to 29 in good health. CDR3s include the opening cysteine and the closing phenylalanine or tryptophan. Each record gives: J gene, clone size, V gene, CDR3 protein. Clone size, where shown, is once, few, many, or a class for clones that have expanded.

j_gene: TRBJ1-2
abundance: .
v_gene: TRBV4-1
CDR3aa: CASSLNGQVYTF

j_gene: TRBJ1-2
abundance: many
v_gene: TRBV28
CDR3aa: CASSLNSAYGYTF

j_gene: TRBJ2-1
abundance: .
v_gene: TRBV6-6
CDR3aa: CASSNLAPYNEQFF

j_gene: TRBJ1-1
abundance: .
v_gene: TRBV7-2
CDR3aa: CASSYGAGNTEAFF

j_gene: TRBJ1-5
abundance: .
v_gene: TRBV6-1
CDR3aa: CASSGQSLNSNQPQHF

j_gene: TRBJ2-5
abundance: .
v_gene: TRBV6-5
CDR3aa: CASSYSRALYQETQYF

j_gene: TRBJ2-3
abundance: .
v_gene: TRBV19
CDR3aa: CASSLADTQYF

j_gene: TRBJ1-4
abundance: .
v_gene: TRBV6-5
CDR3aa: CASSSPGQGVKEKLFF

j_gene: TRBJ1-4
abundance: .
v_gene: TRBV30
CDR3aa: CAWSVQTGNLFF

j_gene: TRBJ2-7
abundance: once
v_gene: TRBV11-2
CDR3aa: CASSLMGHTNYEQYF

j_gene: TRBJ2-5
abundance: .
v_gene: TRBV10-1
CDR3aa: CASNEGSGPPTQETQYF

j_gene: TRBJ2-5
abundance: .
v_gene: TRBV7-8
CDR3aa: CASSPAFGEETQYF

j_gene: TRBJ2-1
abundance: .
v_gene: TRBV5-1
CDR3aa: CASSSGLSSYNEQFF

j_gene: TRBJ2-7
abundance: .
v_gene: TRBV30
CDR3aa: CAWSVGRESQYF

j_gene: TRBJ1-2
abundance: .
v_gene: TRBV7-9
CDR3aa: CASSLTRDSQTYGYTF

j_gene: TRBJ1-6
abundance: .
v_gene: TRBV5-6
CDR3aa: CASSLGRGVSPLHF

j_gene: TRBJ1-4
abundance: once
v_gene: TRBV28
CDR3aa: CATSTGTSNEKLFF

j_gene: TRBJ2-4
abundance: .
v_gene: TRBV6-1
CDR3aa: CASSEALGQGPSKNIQYF

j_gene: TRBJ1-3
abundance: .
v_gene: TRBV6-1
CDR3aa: CASSEALGSSGNTIYF

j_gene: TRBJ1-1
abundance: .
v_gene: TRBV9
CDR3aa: CASSASGEAEAFF

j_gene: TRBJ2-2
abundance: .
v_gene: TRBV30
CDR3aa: CAFQGINTGELFF

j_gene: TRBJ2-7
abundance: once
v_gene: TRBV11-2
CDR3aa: CASSLATVPYEQYF

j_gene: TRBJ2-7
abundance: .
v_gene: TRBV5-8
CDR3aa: CASSLVGDYEQYF

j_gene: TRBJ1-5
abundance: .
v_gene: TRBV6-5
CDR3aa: CASSLTGDLNQPQHF

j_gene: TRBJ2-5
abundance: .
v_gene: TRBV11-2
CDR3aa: CASSEQGQGEQYF

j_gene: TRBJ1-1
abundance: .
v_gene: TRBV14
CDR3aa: CASSQDLGYLRGKIEAFF

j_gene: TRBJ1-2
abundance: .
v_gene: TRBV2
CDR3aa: CASSEVRNYGYTF

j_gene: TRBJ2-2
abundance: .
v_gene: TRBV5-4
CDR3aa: CASSLVGGYTGELFF

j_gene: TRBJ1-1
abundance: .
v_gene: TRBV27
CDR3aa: CASSPLDRGGTEAFF

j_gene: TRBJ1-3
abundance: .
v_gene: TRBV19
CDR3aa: CASSLDPNRGNTIYF

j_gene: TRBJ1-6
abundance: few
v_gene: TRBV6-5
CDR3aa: CASSLDGNNSPLHF

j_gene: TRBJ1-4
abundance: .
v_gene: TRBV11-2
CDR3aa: CASREAGQGGGKLFF

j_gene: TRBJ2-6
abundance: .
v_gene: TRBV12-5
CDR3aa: CASGMGAGANVLTF

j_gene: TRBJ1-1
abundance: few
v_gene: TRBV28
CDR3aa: CASSFSVNTEAFF

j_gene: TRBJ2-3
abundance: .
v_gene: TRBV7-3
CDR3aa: CASSPTGKETDTQYF

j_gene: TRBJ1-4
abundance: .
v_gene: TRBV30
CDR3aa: CAWRGTGLGEKLFF

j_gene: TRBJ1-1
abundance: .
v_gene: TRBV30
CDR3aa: CAFGPNTEAFF

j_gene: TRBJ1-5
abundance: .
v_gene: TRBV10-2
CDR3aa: CASRAGGFENSNQPQHF

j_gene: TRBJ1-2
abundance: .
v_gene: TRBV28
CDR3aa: CASSPGGAPNYGYTF

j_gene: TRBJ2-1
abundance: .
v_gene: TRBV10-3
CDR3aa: CATGPDPNEQFF

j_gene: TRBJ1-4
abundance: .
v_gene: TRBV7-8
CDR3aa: CASSLVGSTNEKLFF

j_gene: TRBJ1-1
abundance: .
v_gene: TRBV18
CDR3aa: CASSRNRGNTEAFF

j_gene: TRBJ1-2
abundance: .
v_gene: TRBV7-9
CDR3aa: CASSLGTGYGYTF

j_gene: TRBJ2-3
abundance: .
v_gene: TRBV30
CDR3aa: CAAGLMGTDTQYF

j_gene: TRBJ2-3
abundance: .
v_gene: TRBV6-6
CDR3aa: CASSILAGFTDTQYF

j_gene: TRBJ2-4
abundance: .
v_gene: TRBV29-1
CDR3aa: CSVEDRGRIGYIQYF

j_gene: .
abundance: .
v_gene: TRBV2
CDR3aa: CASIAGGLQETQYF

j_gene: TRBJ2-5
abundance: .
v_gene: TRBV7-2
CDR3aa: CASSLTGREGVQETQYF

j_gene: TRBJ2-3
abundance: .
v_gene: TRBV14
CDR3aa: CASSLTDTQYF